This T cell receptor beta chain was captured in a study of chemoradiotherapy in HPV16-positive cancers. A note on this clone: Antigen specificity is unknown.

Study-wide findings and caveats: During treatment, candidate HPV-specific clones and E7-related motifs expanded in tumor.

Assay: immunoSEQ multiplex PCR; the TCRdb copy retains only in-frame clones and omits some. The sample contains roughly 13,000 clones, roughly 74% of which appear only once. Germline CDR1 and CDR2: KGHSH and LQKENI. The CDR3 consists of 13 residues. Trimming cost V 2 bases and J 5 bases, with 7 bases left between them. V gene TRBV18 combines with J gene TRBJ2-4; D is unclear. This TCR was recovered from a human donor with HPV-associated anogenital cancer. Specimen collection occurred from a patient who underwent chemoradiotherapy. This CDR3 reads CASSPGVENIQYF. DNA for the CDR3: TGTGCCAGCTCACCAGGGGTCGAAAACATTCAGTACTTC.